Below, 17 T cell receptor beta chains from the same sample are listed, as sequenced in a study of CD4 T cells in relation to SARS-CoV-2 and coronaviruses. Antigens of these TCRs are unknown. Here immunoSEQ multiplex PCR was the method, and the copy in TCRdb shows in-frame clones only, minus some. Of around 41,000 clones in the sample, 84% were seen once. The sample taken for sequencing was naive CD4+ T cells from PBMCs, cultured in vitro. Subset in this sample: naive CD4+ T cells isolated by negative enrichment. The source is an adult with COVID-19.

The chain has TRBV11-2 and TRBJ2-1; 11 nucleotides line up with TRBD2. Per the germline V gene, CDR1 is SGHAT and CDR2 is FQNNGV. This CDR3 comprises 14 residues. The trim removed 5 bases at V and 8 bases at J, leaving 5 bases unmatched. CDR3 nucleotide sequence: TGTGCCAGCAGCCCGGGACTAGCGGTCGATGAGCAGTTCTTC. It codes for CASSPGLAVDEQFF.

This sequence joins TRBV28 and TRBJ2-1; D assignment may be TRBD1 or TRBD2 (5 bases each). Germline values: CDR1 MDHEN, CDR2 SYDVKM. V gave up 3 bases and J gave up 6 bases, with 15 bases separating them. This CDR3 is built from 15 residues. DNA for the CDR3: TGTGCCAGCAGTTTGGGGCGGGCAAGGAGCAATGAGCAGTTCTTC. Protein sequence: CASSLGRARSNEQFF.

V usage is TRBV6-6 and J usage is TRBJ1-5; 8 bases map to TRBD1. CDR3 length equals 14 residues. Germline CDR1 is MNHNY and CDR2 is SVGAGI (reference sequence). V lost 2 bases to trimming and J lost 12 bases; unmatched junction nucleotides: 9. The CDR3 loop reads CASSYGAGGLLQHF. CDR3 coding DNA: TGTGCCAGCAGTTACGGGGCAGGGGGCCTTCTCCAGCATTTT.

This chain connects TRBV7-2 to TRBJ2-7; D is unclear. The CDR3 has 13 amino acids. Germline CDR1 is SGHTA and CDR2 is FQGNSA. V lost 1 base, J lost 5 bases, and 9 bases lay in between. The CDR3 region is CASSLGISNEQYF. DNA for the CDR3: TGTGCCAGCAGCTTAGGTATTTCGAACGAGCAGTACTTC.

The J gene is TRBJ1-3, the V gene TRBV7-9, with D tentatively TRBD1 (5 bases). The CDR3 extends over 14 amino acids. Germline V gene data show CDR1 as SEHNR and CDR2 as FQNEAQ (reference sequence). Trimming took off 8 bases at V and 2 bases at J, with 13 bases between the two ends. The CDR3 protein is CASLSGGTGNTIYF. Written as DNA, the CDR3 is TGTGCCAGCCTCAGTGGGGGGACTGGAAACACCATATATTTT.

The gene calls are TRBV4-2 and TRBJ1-1, with D possibly matching TRBD1 (5 bases). Trimming took off 4 bases at V and 7 bases at J, with 19 bases between the two ends. This CDR3 contains 15 residues. Per the germline V gene, CDR1 is LGHNA and CDR2 is YNFKEQ. The CDR3 DNA reads as TGTGCCAGCAGCCCCAGGGTGACGGGGGAGGTTGAAGCTTTCTTT. It translates to CASSPRVTGEVEAFF.

This sequence joins TRBV27 and TRBJ2-2; D unresolved. Germline assignment: CDR1 MNHEY and CDR2 SMNVEV (reference sequence). Trimming cost V 7 bases and J 1 base, with 10 bases left between them. This CDR3 is 14 amino acids long. This CDR3 is CASKKLENTGELFF. The CDR3 nucleotides are TGTGCCAGCAAAAAGCTGGAGAACACCGGGGAGCTGTTTTTT.

The J gene is TRBJ1-5, the V gene TRBV28; D is perhaps TRBD1 (5 bases). The CDR3 length is 20 residues. V was shortened by 3 bases and J by 4 bases, with 28 bases between the two germline ends. Germline loops: CDR1 MDHEN, CDR2 SYDVKM. The CDR3 spells CASSLQQIRDPRMGNQPQHF. The CDR3 nucleotides read TGTGCCAGCAGTTTGCAGCAAATAAGGGACCCCCGAATGGGGAATCAGCCCCAGCATTTT.

The chain employs TRBV7-2 and TRBJ2-3, with unresolved D. Deletions cut 2 bases from V and 0 bases from J, with 9 bases between. CDR1 is SGHTA, CDR2 FQGNSA, per germline. This CDR3 contains 15 residues. The CDR3 nucleotides read TGTGCCAGCAGCTTATGGGATTATAGCACAGATACGCAGTATTTT. Its protein is CASSLWDYSTDTQYF. Using reference TRBV7-2 and TRBJ2-3 for the parts outside the CDR3, the full variable domain is GAGVSQSPSNKVTEKGKDVELRCDPISGHTALYWYRQSLGQGLEFLIYFQGNSAPDKSGLPSDRFSAERTGGSVSTLTIQRTQQEDSAVYLCASSLWDYSTDTQYFGPGTRLTVL.

The chain links TRBV27 to TRBJ2-7, with 7 bases matching TRBD1. This CDR3 spans 14 amino acids. J gave up 2 bases and V 3 bases, and 4 bases lay outside the gene matches. Germline assignment: CDR1 MNHEY and CDR2 SMNVEV (reference sequence). The DNA for the CDR3 is TGTGCCAGCAGTTTCCGACAGGGACCCTACGAGCAGTACTTC. Amino acids: CASSFRQGPYEQYF.

Comments on this clone: At one boundary the junction diverges from the germline segment, which might be a read error. The CDR3 bases are TGTGCTAGCAGCCAAGGCCTAGGCCAAGAGACCCAGTACTTC. As protein: CASSQGLGQETQYF. The chain recombines TRBV7-7 with TRBJ2-5; D ambiguous. CDR3 size: 14 residues. Germline V gene sequence: CDR1 SSHAT, CDR2 FNYEAQ (reference sequence). Together with reference TRBV7-7 and TRBJ2-5, the CDR3 gives the full variable domain: GAGVSQSPRYKVTKRGQDVTLRCDPISSHATLYWYQQALGQGPEFLTYFNYEAQPDKSGLPSDRFSAERPEGSISTLTIQRTEQRDSAMYRCASSQGLGQETQYFGPGTRLLVL.

The J gene is TRBJ1-1, the V gene TRBV14; D remains ambiguous. Germline V gives CDR1 SGHDN, CDR2 FVKESK. V was clipped by 0 bases and J by 6 bases, with 8 bases between them. CDR3 length equals 13 residues. The CDR3 here is CASSQDWAAEAFF. In nucleotides, the CDR3 is TGTGCCAGCAGCCAAGATTGGGCAGCTGAAGCTTTCTTT.

The rearrangement joins TRBV19 to TRBJ2-1; 7 bases fit TRBD2. Germline V gene lookup returns CDR1 LNHDA and CDR2 SQIVND (reference sequence). The CDR3 is made up of 14 amino acids. Germline trimming cut 7 bases from V and 5 bases from J; bases unmatched to any gene: 8. CDR3 amino acids: CASIGAGYNNEQFF. The CDR3 DNA reads as TGTGCCAGTATAGGAGCGGGATACAACAATGAGCAGTTCTTC.

The gene calls are TRBV7-3 and TRBJ2-1, with TRBD2 matching 13 bases. The CDR3 is made up of 16 amino acids. The trim removed 1 base at V and 10 bases at J, leaving 7 bases unmatched. Germline V gene lookup returns CDR1 SGHTA and CDR2 FQGTGA. The CDR3 sequence is CASSLIGLAGAGEQFF. In DNA, the CDR3 is TGTGCCAGCAGCTTAATAGGACTAGCGGGAGCAGGCGAGCAGTTCTTC. Filled out from reference TRBV7-3 and TRBJ2-1, the complete variable domain reads GAGVSQTPSNKVTEKGKYVELRCDPISGHTALYWYRQSLGQGPEFLIYFQGTGAADDSGLPNDRFFAVRPEGSVSTLKIQRTERGDSAVYLCASSLIGLAGAGEQFFGPGTRLTVL.

V usage is TRBV11-2 and J usage is TRBJ1-5; possible D gene TRBD1, 6 bases. V lost 6 bases to trimming and J lost 0 bases, with 12 bases between them. Looked up from germline, CDR1 is SGHAT and CDR2 is FQNNGV. The CDR3 has 15 amino acids. The DNA for the CDR3 is TGTGCCAGCAGTCACGCAGGGGATAGCAATCAGCCCCAGCATTTT. Residues: CASSHAGDSNQPQHF.

This chain links TRBV18 with TRBJ2-1, with D perhaps matching TRBD2 (5 bases). Trimming took 4 bases from V and 8 from J, leaving 15 bases between them. The CDR3 sequence is 14 residues long. Germline CDR1 KGHSH, CDR2 LQKENI. The CDR3 bases are TGTGCCAGCTCACGTCCAGCGGCAGGCGATGAGCAGTTCTTC. Translation: CASSRPAAGDEQFF.

V and J are TRBV7-9 and TRBJ2-7, with no clear D. The CDR3 runs to 12 residues. Germline-derived CDR1 and CDR2 are SEHNR and FQNEAQ (reference sequence). V was trimmed by 3 bases and J by 3 bases, leaving 6 bases between them. CDR3 coding DNA: TGTGCCAGCAGCTTGACAAACTACGAGCAGTACTTC. It translates to CASSLTNYEQYF.